These 27 T cell receptor beta chains came from one sample sequenced in a study of T cell repertoires in ileal Crohn's disease. Assay: immunoSEQ multiplex PCR; the TCRdb copy retains only in-frame clones and omits some. The repertoire holds over 10,000 clones, with 70% to 90% as singletons. Described time point: neoterminal ileum biopsy at postoperative endoscopy, about 6 months after surgery. Sequencing was performed on ileal tissue. All receptors derive from an adult with Crohn's disease.

This chain joins TRBV18 and TRBJ1-1; D ambiguous. In germline, CDR1 is KGHSH, CDR2 LQKENI. The CDR3 loop spans 15 amino acids. Trimming pared 3 bases from V and 1 base from J, leaving 12 bases between. The CDR3 spells CASSPRRDWNTEAFF. The CDR3 coding sequence is TGTGCCAGCTCACCTAGGAGAGACTGGAACACTGAAGCTTTCTTT.

CDR3 DNA sequence: TGTGCCAGTAGTCTTCTAGCGGGAGTCGCCGGTCGGGAGCTGTTTTTT. This translates into CASSLLAGVAGRELFF. The rearrangement joins TRBV19 to TRBJ2-2, with 10 bases aligning to TRBD2. The CDR3 totals 16 residues. The V gene end was trimmed by 5 bases and the J gene end by 9 bases; junction bases not matched to a gene: 12. Germline V lookup: CDR1 LNHDA, CDR2 SQIVND (reference sequence).

This chain connects TRBV19 to TRBJ1-2, with D perhaps TRBD1 (6 bases). V was clipped by 6 bases and J by 5 bases, with 22 bases between them. CDR1 LNHDA and CDR2 SQIVND come from the germline V gene (reference sequence). The CDR3 extends over 16 amino acids. In DNA form, the CDR3 reads TGTGCCAGTAGATCTACCCCGGGGGGCAGCGGTTATGGCTACACCTTC. This encodes CASRSTPGGSGYGYTF.

The V gene is TRBV19, the J gene TRBJ2-1; D gene uncertain. The CDR3 covers 13 residues. V shed 5 bases and J shed 1 base, with 6 bases lying between them. Germline CDR1 reads LNHDA; CDR2 reads SQIVND (reference sequence). For the CDR3, the DNA is TGTGCCAGTAGTTCAGATTCCTACAATGAGCAGTTCTTC. Its translation is CASSSDSYNEQFF.

Sample share makes this clone medium-sized (0.01 to 0.1%). This sample includes further DNA sequences coding for the same CDR3. The CDR3 nucleotides are TGTGCCAGCAGTTTCGGTCAGGGGAACTATGGCTACACCTTC. Translating it yields CASSFGQGNYGYTF. The chain uses TRBV28 and TRBJ1-2; D perhaps matches TRBD1 (6 bases). This CDR3 has 14 amino acids. Germline lookup yields CDR1 MDHEN and CDR2 SYDVKM. V was pared by 3 bases and J by 2 bases, with 10 bases between.

The chain recombines TRBV2 with TRBJ2-7; no clear D gene. The V and J ends lost 3 bases and 7 bases respectively, with 13 bases between them. CDR1 SNHLY and CDR2 FYNNEI come from the germline V gene. The CDR3 is made up of 13 amino acids. The CDR3 protein is CASSDDSTGEQYF. The CDR3, as DNA: TGTGCCAGCAGTGATGATTCGACTGGTGAGCAGTACTTC. The whole variable domain, filled in from reference TRBV2 and TRBJ2-7, reads EPEVTQTPSHQVTQMGQEVILRCVPISNHLYFYWYRQILGQKVEFLVSFYNNEISEKSEIFDDQFSVERPDGSNFTLKIRSTKLEDSAMYFCASSDDSTGEQYFGPGTRLTVT.

This clone was recorded a few times. The chain employs TRBV4-3 and TRBJ2-1, with TRBD2 matching 15 bases. Germline trimming cut 4 bases from V and 1 base from J; bases unmatched to any gene: 5. The CDR3 is made up of 18 amino acids. Looked up from germline, CDR1 is LGHNA and CDR2 is YSLEER. The CDR3 DNA reads TGCGCCAGCAGCCCGGGACTAGCGGGGGGCCAGTCCTACAATGAGCAGTTCTTC. It encodes CASSPGLAGGQSYNEQFF.

The chain couples TRBV6-1 to TRBJ2-7, with a possible D match to TRBD2 (6 bases). This CDR3 has 16 amino acids. Germline values: CDR1 MNHNS, CDR2 SASEGT. The V end was cut by 2 bases, the J end by 4 bases, with 18 bases between. DNA of the CDR3: TGTGCCAGCAGTGAAATCGAGACCGACGGGAGATACGAGCAGTACTTC. It specifies CASSEIETDGRYEQYF.

The chain uses TRBV21-1 and TRBJ2-7; the table's TRBD2 call for D was not verified on the DNA. TRBV21-1 represents a pseudogene. The CDR3 sequence is 13 residues long. The CDR3 protein is CASSKGEAYEQYF. CDR3 sequence (DNA): TGTGCCAGCAGCAAGGGGGAGGCCTACGAGCAGTACTTC.

The chain is built from TRBV4-1 and TRBJ2-1; no clear D gene. Germline V CDR1 and CDR2: MGHRA, YSYEKL. Trimming pared 3 bases from V and 0 bases from J, leaving 9 bases between. The CDR3 contains 15 residues. The CDR3 reads CASSHLTPSYNEQFF. DNA for the CDR3: TGCGCCAGCAGCCATCTGACTCCCTCCTACAATGAGCAGTTCTTC.

V and J are TRBV25-1 and TRBJ1-4; D is unclear. This CDR3 spans 10 amino acids. Trimming removed 10 bases at V and 8 bases at J, with 8 bases between. Germline CDR1 is MGHDK and CDR2 is SYGVNS. The CDR3 loop reads CATNKEKLFF. The CDR3, as DNA: TGTGCCACTAATAAAGAAAAACTGTTTTTT.

The chain recombines TRBV4-3 with TRBJ2-2; D remains ambiguous. Trimming pared 0 bases from V and 6 bases from J, leaving 5 bases between. This CDR3 has 13 amino acids. Germline assignment: CDR1 LGHNA and CDR2 YSLEER. The CDR3 DNA follows: TGCGCCAGCAGCCAAGATATCTCCGGGGAGCTGTTTTTT. Translating gives CASSQDISGELFF.

The V call is TRBV9, the J call TRBJ2-7; D unclear. Germline-derived CDR1 and CDR2 are SGDLS and YYNGEE. V lost 7 bases to trimming and J lost 3 bases, with 26 bases between them. The CDR3 sequence is 17 residues long. Written as DNA, the CDR3 is TGTGCCAGCGTCGCCTCCACCTCGCGGCTCAAAGGCTACGAGCAGTACTTC. This sequence encodes CASVASTSRLKGYEQYF.

J is TRBJ1-1 and V is TRBV7-6, with 7 bases fitting TRBD1. Trimming removed 5 bases from V and 4 bases from J; junction bases left unmatched: 7. Germline lookup yields CDR1 SGHVS and CDR2 FNYEAQ. The CDR3 totals 14 residues. CDR3 in DNA: TGTGCCAGCAGCCTGGGACAGAGTGGCACTGAAGCTTTCTTT. It is translated as CASSLGQSGTEAFF.

V and J are TRBV5-1 and TRBJ1-6; 7 bases match TRBD1. J gave up 0 bases and V 4 bases, and 7 bases lay outside the gene matches. Germline V gene lookup returns CDR1 SGHRS and CDR2 YFSETQ. The CDR3 spans 17 residues. CDR3 amino acids: CASSTGQQSSYNSPLHF. The CDR3 bases are TGCGCCAGCAGCACGGGACAGCAGAGCTCCTATAATTCACCCCTCCACTTT. The entire variable domain, with the rest obtained from reference TRBV5-1 and TRBJ1-6, is as follows: KAGVTQTPRYLIKTRGQQVTLSCSPISGHRSVSWYQQTPGQGLQFLFEYFSETQRNKGNFPGRFSGRQFSNSRSEMNVSTLELGDSALYLCASSTGQQSSYNSPLHFGNGTRLTVT.

The chain combines TRBV5-6 with TRBJ2-5; D possibly corresponds to TRBD2 (7 bases). The J call is uncertain, as TRBJ2-7 better fits the DNA end. Germline assignment: CDR1 SGHDT and CDR2 YYEEEE. The CDR3 contains 14 residues. The DNA for the CDR3 is TGTGCCAGCATATGGGGGGGCAGCTCCTACGAGCAGTACTTC. Its translation: CASIWGGSSYEQYF.

The rearrangement uses TRBV5-1 and TRBJ2-7; 8 bases match TRBD2. The length of the CDR3 is 14 residues. From germline, CDR1 is SGHRS and CDR2 YFSETQ. V lost 4 bases to trimming and J lost 5 bases; unmatched junction nucleotides: 8. The CDR3 DNA follows: TGCGCCAGCAGCAGAAAAGCGGGAGAAAACGAGCAGTACTTC. This translates into CASSRKAGENEQYF.

The gene calls are TRBV19 and TRBJ2-7, with D possibly TRBD1 on 6 matching bases. Germline V gene data show CDR1 as LNHDA and CDR2 as SQIVND (reference sequence). The CDR3 loop spans 13 amino acids. V was shortened by 4 bases and J by 6 bases, with 13 bases between the two germline ends. The CDR3 reads CASSRSTGTEQYF. The CDR3 DNA reads TGTGCCAGTAGTAGGTCTACAGGGACCGAGCAGTACTTC.

The V call is TRBV2, the J call TRBJ2-7; 7 nucleotides match TRBD1. J gave up 6 bases and V 4 bases, and 9 bases lay outside the gene matches. This CDR3 spans 14 amino acids. Per germline, CDR1 SNHLY and CDR2 FYNNEI. CDR3 bases: TGTGCCAGCAGTGTGGACAGGCGTAAAGGCGAGCAGTACTTC. It is translated as CASSVDRRKGEQYF.

The chain employs TRBV7-2 and TRBJ2-7; the match to TRBD2 covers 8 bases. From germline, CDR1 is SGHTA and CDR2 FQGNSA. With 5 bases clipped from V and 3 bases from J, the junction kept 6 bases outside the gene matches. There are 14 residues in the CDR3. The DNA for the CDR3 is TGTGCCAGCAGCCGCGGGACTAGTTACTACGAGCAGTACTTC. The encoded protein is CASSRGTSYYEQYF.

J is TRBJ1-3 and V is TRBV27, with a tentative D call TRBD1 (5 bases). Trimming removed 2 bases at V and 1 base at J, with 6 bases between. The CDR3 length is 14 residues. Looked up from germline, CDR1 is MNHEY and CDR2 is SMNVEV (reference sequence). In DNA, the CDR3 is TGTGCCAGCAGTTTAGGGGGGTCTGGAAACACCATATATTTT. This sequence encodes CASSLGGSGNTIYF.

The chain carries TRBV2 and TRBJ2-7; 9 bases agree with TRBD1. V gave up 8 bases and J gave up 3 bases; unmatched junction bases: 5. CDR1 and CDR2 (germline): SNHLY, FYNNEI. The CDR3 has 13 residues. CDR3: CASCRGQGYEQYF. CDR3 DNA sequence: TGTGCCAGCTGCCGGGGACAGGGCTACGAGCAGTACTTC. Together with reference TRBV2 and TRBJ2-7, the CDR3 gives the full variable domain: EPEVTQTPSHQVTQMGQEVILRCVPISNHLYFYWYRQILGQKVEFLVSFYNNEISEKSEIFDDQFSVERPDGSNFTLKIRSTKLEDSAMYFCASCRGQGYEQYFGPGTRLTVT.

This chain links TRBV7-2 with TRBJ1-2; possible D gene TRBD1, 5 bases. Trimming stripped 8 bases from V and 5 bases from J, with 12 bases between. Germline V gene lookup returns CDR1 SGHTA and CDR2 FQGNSA. This CDR3 spans 12 amino acids. The CDR3 reads CASQGGMYGYTF. CDR3 nucleotides: TGTGCCAGCCAGGGAGGGATGTATGGCTACACCTTC.

The rearrangement uses TRBV5-1 and TRBJ1-1; 7 bases line up with TRBD1. The ends lost 4 bases at V and 0 bases at J; junction bases unmatched: 3. Germline-derived CDR1 and CDR2 are SGHRS and YFSETQ. This CDR3 contains 14 residues. CDR3 coding DNA: TGCGCCAGCAGCATACAGGGGATGAACACTGAAGCTTTCTTT. It specifies CASSIQGMNTEAFF.

This clone came up once. This chain connects TRBV5-1 to TRBJ2-2, with a possible D match to TRBD1 (5 bases). CDR3 size: 16 residues. V lost 2 bases, J lost 0 bases, and 11 bases lay in between. The germline CDR1 and CDR2 sequences are SGHRS and YFSETQ. The CDR3 spells CASSLGLRANTGELFF. The CDR3 DNA reads TGCGCCAGCAGCTTAGGTCTCAGGGCGAACACCGGGGAGCTGTTTTTT.

This clone was seen a few times. The chain combines TRBV6-5 with TRBJ1-2; TRBD1 is a possible D gene (5 bases). The CDR3 is 14 amino acids. V lost 5 bases, J lost 8 bases, and 18 bases lay in between. In germline, CDR1 is MNHEY, CDR2 SVGAGI. CDR3 protein: CASSPSGGAGGYTF. Here the CDR3 DNA reads TGTGCCAGCAGTCCGTCGGGAGGGGCGGGAGGCTACACCTTC.

The J gene is TRBJ2-5, the V gene TRBV7-9; D is unresolved. The ends were cut back, 4 bases at V and 7 bases at J, with 7 bases in the middle. CDR1 is SEHNR, CDR2 FQNEAQ, per germline (reference sequence). This CDR3 is 11 amino acids long. CDR3 nucleotides: TGTGCCAGCAGCTCAACAGCGACCCAGTACTTC. Amino acids: CASSSTATQYF.